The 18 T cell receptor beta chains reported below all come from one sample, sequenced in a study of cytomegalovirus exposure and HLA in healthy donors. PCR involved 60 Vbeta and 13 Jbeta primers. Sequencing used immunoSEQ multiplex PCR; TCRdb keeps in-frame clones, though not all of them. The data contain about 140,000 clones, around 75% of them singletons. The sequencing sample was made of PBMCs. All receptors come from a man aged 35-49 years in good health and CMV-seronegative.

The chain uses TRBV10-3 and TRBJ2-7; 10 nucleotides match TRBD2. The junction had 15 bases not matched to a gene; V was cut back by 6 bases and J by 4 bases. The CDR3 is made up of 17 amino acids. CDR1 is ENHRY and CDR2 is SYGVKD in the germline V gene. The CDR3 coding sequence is TGTGCCATCAGGGGAGGGGCTAGCGGGGGCGCCGGGTACGAGCAGTACTTC. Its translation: CAIRGGASGGAGYEQYF.

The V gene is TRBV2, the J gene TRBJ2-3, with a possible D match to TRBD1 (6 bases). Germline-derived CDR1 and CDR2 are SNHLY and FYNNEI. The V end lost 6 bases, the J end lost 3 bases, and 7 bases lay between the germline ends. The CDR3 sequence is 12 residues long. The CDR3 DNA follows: TGTGCCAGCAGCCAGGGGACAGATACGCAGTATTTT. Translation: CASSQGTDTQYF.

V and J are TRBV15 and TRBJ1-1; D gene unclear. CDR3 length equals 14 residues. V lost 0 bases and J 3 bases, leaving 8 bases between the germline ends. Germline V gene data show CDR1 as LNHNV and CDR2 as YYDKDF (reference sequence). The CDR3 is CATSRDARDTEAFF. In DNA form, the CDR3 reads TGTGCCACCAGCAGAGATGCCCGGGACACTGAAGCTTTCTTT.

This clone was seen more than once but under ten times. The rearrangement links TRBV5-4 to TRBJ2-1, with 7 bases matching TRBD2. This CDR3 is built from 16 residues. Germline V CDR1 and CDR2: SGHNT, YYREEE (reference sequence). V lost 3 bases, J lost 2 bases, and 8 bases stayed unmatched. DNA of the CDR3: TGTGCCAGCAGCTGGAGCCTAGCGGACGCCTACAATGAGCAGTTCTTC. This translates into CASSWSLADAYNEQFF.

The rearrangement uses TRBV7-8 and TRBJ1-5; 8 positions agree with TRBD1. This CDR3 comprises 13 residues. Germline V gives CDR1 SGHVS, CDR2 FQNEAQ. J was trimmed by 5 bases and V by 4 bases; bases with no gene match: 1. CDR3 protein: CASSWTGHQPQHF. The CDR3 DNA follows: TGTGCCAGCAGCTGGACAGGGCATCAGCCCCAGCATTTT.

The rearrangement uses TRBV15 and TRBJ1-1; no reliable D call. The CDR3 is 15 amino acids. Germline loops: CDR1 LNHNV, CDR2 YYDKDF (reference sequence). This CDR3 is CFSSRGRHTNTEAFF. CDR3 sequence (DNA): TGTTTTTCAAGCAGAGGGCGGCATACGAACACTGAAGCTTTCTTT.

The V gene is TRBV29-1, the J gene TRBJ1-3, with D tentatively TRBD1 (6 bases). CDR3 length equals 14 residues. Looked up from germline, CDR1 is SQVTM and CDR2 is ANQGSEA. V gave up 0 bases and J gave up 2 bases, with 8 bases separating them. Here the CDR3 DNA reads TGCAGCGTTGAAGACAGGGGAGCTGGAAACACCATATATTTT. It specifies CSVEDRGAGNTIYF. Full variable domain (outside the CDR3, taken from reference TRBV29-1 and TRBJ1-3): SAVISQKPSRDICQRGTSLTIQCQVDSQVTMMFWYRQQPGQSLTLIATANQGSEATYESGFVIDKFPISRPNLTFSTLTVSNMSPEDSSIYLCSVEDRGAGNTIYFGEGSWLTVV.

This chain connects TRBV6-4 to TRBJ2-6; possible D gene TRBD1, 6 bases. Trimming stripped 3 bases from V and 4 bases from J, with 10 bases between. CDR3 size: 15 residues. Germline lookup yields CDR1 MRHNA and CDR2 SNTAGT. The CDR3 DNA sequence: TGTGCCAGCAGTGAGCAGGGGACAGGGGCCAACGTCCTGACTTTC. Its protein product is CASSEQGTGANVLTF.

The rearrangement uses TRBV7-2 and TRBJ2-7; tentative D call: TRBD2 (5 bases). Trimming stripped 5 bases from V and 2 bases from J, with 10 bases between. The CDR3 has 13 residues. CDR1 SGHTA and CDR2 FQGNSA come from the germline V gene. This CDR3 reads CASSSIGAYEQYF. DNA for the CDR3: TGTGCCAGCAGCAGCATCGGGGCCTACGAGCAGTACTTC.

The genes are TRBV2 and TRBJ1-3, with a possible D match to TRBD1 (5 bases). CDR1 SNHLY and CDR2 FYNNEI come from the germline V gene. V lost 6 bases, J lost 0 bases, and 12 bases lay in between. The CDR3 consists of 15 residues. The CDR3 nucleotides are TGTGCCAGCAGCGCAGACAGACTCTCTGGAAACACCATATATTTT. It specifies CASSADRLSGNTIYF.

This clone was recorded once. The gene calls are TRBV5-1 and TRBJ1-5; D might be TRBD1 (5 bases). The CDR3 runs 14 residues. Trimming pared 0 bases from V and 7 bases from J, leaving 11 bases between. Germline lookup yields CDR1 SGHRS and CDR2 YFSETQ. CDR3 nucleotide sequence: TGCGCCAGCAGCTTGGGCAGGGAGGGACAGCCCCAGCATTTT. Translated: CASSLGREGQPQHF.

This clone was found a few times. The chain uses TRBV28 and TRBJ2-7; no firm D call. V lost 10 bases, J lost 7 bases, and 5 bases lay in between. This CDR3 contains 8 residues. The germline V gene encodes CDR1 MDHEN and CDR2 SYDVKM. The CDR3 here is CATGEQYF. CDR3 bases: TGTGCCACCGGGGAGCAGTACTTC.

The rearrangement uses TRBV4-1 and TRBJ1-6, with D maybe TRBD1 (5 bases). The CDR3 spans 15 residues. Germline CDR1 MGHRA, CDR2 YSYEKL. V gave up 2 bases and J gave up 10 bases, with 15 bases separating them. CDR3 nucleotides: TGCGCCAGCAGCCAATTAGCCCAGGGTTGGTCACCCCTCCACTTT. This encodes CASSQLAQGWSPLHF.

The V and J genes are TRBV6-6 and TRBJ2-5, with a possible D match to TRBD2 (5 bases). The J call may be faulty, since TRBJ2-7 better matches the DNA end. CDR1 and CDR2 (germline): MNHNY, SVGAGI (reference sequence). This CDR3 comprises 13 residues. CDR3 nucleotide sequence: TGTGCCAGCAGTTACCCCGAGGGCGACGAGCAGTACTTC. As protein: CASSYPEGDEQYF.

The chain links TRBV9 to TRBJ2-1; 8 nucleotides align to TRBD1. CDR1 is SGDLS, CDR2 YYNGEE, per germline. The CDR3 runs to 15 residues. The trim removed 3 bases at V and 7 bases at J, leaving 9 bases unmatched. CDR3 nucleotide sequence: TGTGCCAGCAGCGAGACCCTTACAGGGGGAAATGAGCAGTTCTTC. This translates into CASSETLTGGNEQFF.

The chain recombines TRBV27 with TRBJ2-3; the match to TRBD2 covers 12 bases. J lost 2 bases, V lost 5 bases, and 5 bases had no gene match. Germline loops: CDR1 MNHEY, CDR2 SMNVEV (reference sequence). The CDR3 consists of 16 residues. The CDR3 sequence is CASSIRTSGVTDTQYF. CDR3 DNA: TGTGCCAGCAGTATCCGGACTAGCGGGGTCACAGATACGCAGTATTTT.

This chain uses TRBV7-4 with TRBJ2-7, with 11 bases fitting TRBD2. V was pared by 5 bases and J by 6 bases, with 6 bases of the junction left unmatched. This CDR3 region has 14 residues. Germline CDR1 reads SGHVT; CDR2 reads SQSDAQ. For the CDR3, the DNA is TGTGCCAGCAGCGGTAGCGGGGGGGCAAGCGAGCAGTACTTC. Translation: CASSGSGGASEQYF.

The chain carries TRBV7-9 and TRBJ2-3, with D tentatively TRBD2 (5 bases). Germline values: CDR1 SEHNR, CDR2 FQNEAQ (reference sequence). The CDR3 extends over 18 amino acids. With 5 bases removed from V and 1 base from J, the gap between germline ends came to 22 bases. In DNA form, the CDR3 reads TGTGCCAGCAGCGAACCAGACCCACTAGTTCTTCGCACAGATACGCAGTATTTT. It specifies CASSEPDPLVLRTDTQYF.